One sample yielded the 21 T cell receptor beta chains listed below, sequenced in a study of blood T cell repertoires in COVID-19. Repertoires were generated with immunoSEQ multiplex PCR, while TCRdb's copy carries only in-frame clones and drops some. Of 120,000 or so clones in the sample, approximately 90% are singletons; the top ten hold roughly 1.1%. The sample comprised peripheral blood. The receptors derive from a woman at least 80 years old with acute or convalescent COVID-19.

The J gene is TRBJ1-5, the V gene TRBV15; D might be TRBD1 (5 bases). In germline, CDR1 is LNHNV, CDR2 YYDKDF (reference sequence). The CDR3 contains 15 residues. The V end was cut by 0 bases, the J end by 3 bases, with 9 bases between. For the CDR3, the DNA is TGTGCCACCAGCAGAGAAGGGGTCCTCAATCAGCCCCAGCATTTT. Translating gives CATSREGVLNQPQHF.

The genes are TRBV15 and TRBJ2-1; tentative D call: TRBD2 (6 bases). Looked up from germline, CDR1 is LNHNV and CDR2 is YYDKDF (reference sequence). Trimming removed 0 bases from V and 9 bases from J, with 24 bases in between. This CDR3 has 18 amino acids. CDR3: CATSRDDPRLGREGEQFF. As DNA, the CDR3 is TGTGCCACCAGCAGAGATGATCCCCGACTAGGTCGTGAGGGTGAGCAGTTCTTC.

The chain is built from TRBV6-5 and TRBJ1-2; 8 bases are a match to TRBD1. J gave up 11 bases and V 6 bases, and 11 bases lay outside the gene matches. Germline V gene lookup returns CDR1 MNHEY and CDR2 SVGAGI. CDR3 length: 13 amino acids. CDR3 loop: CASRGTGYLLYTF. CDR3 sequence (DNA): TGTGCCAGCAGGGGGACAGGATACCTCTTATACACCTTC.

The CDR3 sequence: CASSQGEGWSSYNEQFF. Written as DNA, the CDR3 is TGTGCCAGCAGCCAAGGGGAGGGGTGGAGCTCCTACAATGAGCAGTTCTTC. This chain connects TRBV4-2 to TRBJ2-1, with 7 bases that match TRBD2. The CDR3 length is 17 residues. J was trimmed by 0 bases and V by 1 base; bases with no gene match: 6. Germline assignment: CDR1 LGHNA and CDR2 YNFKEQ.

This clone was seen just once. CDR3 DNA sequence: TGTGCCAGCAGTTACTCGACAGGGGGTAACTATGGCTACACCTTC. This codes for CASSYSTGGNYGYTF. The chain recombines TRBV6-6 with TRBJ1-2; 9 bases agree with TRBD1. CDR3 length: 15 residues. V lost 0 bases, J lost 1 base, and 0 bases stayed unmatched. CDR1 and CDR2 from the germline V gene are MNHNY and SVGAGI (reference sequence).

The V and J genes are TRBV28 and TRBJ2-1, with 13 bases matching TRBD2. Unmatched junction bases numbered 2, after V lost 4 bases and J lost 8 bases. Germline loops: CDR1 MDHEN, CDR2 SYDVKM. CDR3 size: 14 residues. CDR3 protein: CASSSTSGGDEQFF. The CDR3 coding sequence is TGTGCCAGCAGTTCTACTAGCGGGGGGGATGAGCAGTTCTTC.

The chain couples TRBV6-5 to TRBJ1-1, with a tentative D call TRBD1 (5 bases). The CDR3 is 14 residues long. The V and J ends lost 6 bases and 1 base respectively, with 12 bases between them. CDR1 is MNHEY, CDR2 SVGAGI, per germline. CDR3 sequence (DNA): TGTGCCAGCAGCCAAACCACAGGGAACACTGAAGCTTTCTTT. This codes for CASSQTTGNTEAFF.

This clone showed up just a few times. The V gene is TRBV3-1 (or the pseudogene TRBV3-2), the J gene TRBJ2-3, with 8 bases lining up with TRBD2. CDR1 and CDR2 (germline): LGHDT, YNNKEL (reference sequence). J was trimmed by 2 bases and V by 6 bases; bases with no gene match: 7. This CDR3 is built from 15 residues. Here the CDR3 DNA reads TGTGCCAGCAGTGACGGGGGGGCGTTCACAGATACGCAGTATTTT. Translation gives CASSDGGAFTDTQYF.

The CDR3 spells CASSFRQRAQETQYF. The CDR3 DNA follows: TGTGCCAGCAGCTTTCGACAGCGGGCCCAAGAGACCCAGTACTTC. The chain is built from TRBV5-4 and TRBJ2-5; perhaps TRBD2 as D (6 bases). CDR1 SGHNT and CDR2 YYREEE come from the germline V gene (reference sequence). V lost 2 bases to trimming and J lost 1 base, with 12 bases between them. The CDR3 contains 15 residues.

This clone was recorded once. This chain's CDR3 is CASSPVPGQRNTGELFF. Here the CDR3 DNA reads TGCGCCAGCAGCCCGGTCCCAGGACAGAGGAACACCGGGGAGCTGTTTTTT. The chain combines TRBV4-1 with TRBJ2-2; D might be TRBD1 (6 bases). CDR1 is MGHRA, CDR2 YSYEKL, per germline. This CDR3 contains 17 residues. Trimming stripped 4 bases from V and 1 base from J, with 16 bases between.

This chain uses TRBV5-6 with TRBJ2-1; 10 bases map to TRBD2. Germline loops: CDR1 SGHDT, CDR2 YYEEEE. The length of the CDR3 is 15 residues. V dropped 0 bases and J dropped 7; count of bases not matched to a gene: 4. This CDR3 is CASSLGAGGPNEQFF. CDR3 nucleotide sequence: TGTGCCAGCAGCTTGGGAGCGGGAGGGCCGAATGAGCAGTTCTTC.

Concerning this clone: Other DNA sequences in this sample translate to the same CDR3. The chain joins TRBV28 to TRBJ2-7, with D possibly matching TRBD1 (6 bases). The germline gives CDR1 MDHEN, CDR2 SYDVKM. Between the trimmed V and J ends, which lost 6 bases and 7 bases, there was a span of 13 bases. The CDR3 loop spans 12 amino acids. The CDR3: CASSLQGYEQYF. In DNA form, the CDR3 reads TGTGCCAGCAGCCTTCAGGGGTATGAGCAGTACTTC. The full variable domain, with the rest looked up from reference TRBV28 and TRBJ2-7, is DVKVTQSSRYLVKRTGEKVFLECVQDMDHENMFWYRQDPGLGLRLIYFSYDVKMKEKGDIPEGYSVSREKKERFSLILESASTNQTSMYLCASSLQGYEQYFGPGTRLTVT.

The chain has TRBV3-1 (or the pseudogene TRBV3-2) and TRBJ1-1; D unresolved. The CDR3 is made up of 13 amino acids. Germline assignment: CDR1 LGHDT and CDR2 YNNKEL (reference sequence). Trimming took off 5 bases at V and 4 bases at J, with 11 bases between the two ends. In DNA, the CDR3 is TGTGCCAGCAGCGCGGCGGGGTTCACTGAAGCTTTCTTT. This sequence encodes CASSAAGFTEAFF.

The V and J genes are TRBV3-1 (or the pseudogene TRBV3-2) and TRBJ1-2; TRBD1 matches 7 bases. This CDR3 has 14 amino acids. Unmatched junction bases numbered 9, after V lost 4 bases and J lost 7 bases. The germline V gene has CDR1 LGHDT and CDR2 YNNKEL (reference sequence). The CDR3 protein is CASSPPDRVGGYTF. The DNA for the CDR3 is TGTGCCAGCAGCCCCCCCGACAGGGTTGGTGGCTACACCTTC.

The V and J genes are TRBV24-1 and TRBJ1-5; no definite D call. Germline V gives CDR1 KGHDR, CDR2 SFDVKD. Trimming took off 5 bases at V and 4 bases at J, with 5 bases between the two ends. This CDR3 comprises 12 residues. DNA of the CDR3: TGTGCCACCAGTGTTCAGAATCAGCCCCAGCATTTT. Translating it yields CATSVQNQPQHF.

The CDR3 loop is CASEEQYSNQPQHF. The DNA for the CDR3 is TGTGCCAGTGAGGAGCAGTATAGCAATCAGCCCCAGCATTTT. The gene calls are TRBV19 and TRBJ1-5; D call uncertain. V shed 8 bases and J shed 0 bases, with 11 bases lying between them. The germline V gene has CDR1 LNHDA and CDR2 SQIVND (reference sequence). The CDR3 totals 14 residues.

The chain has TRBV2 and TRBJ2-3, with TRBD2 identical over 14 bases. The V segment lost 6 bases and the J segment 1 base; nucleotides outside the gene matches: 3. The CDR3 spans 16 residues. The germline gives CDR1 SNHLY, CDR2 FYNNEI. The DNA of the CDR3 is TGTGCCAGCAGCGAGGGACTAGCGGGAGGCACAGATACGCAGTATTTT. Protein: CASSEGLAGGTDTQYF.

The gene calls are TRBV28 and TRBJ2-3; D not certain. CDR1 is MDHEN and CDR2 is SYDVKM in the germline V gene. Trimming left V 6 bases short and J 0 bases short, with 10 bases between. The CDR3 extends over 14 amino acids. The CDR3 reads CASRPGSSTDTQYF. CDR3 nucleotide sequence: TGTGCCAGCAGGCCTGGCTCTAGCACAGATACGCAGTATTTT.

The J gene is TRBJ2-3, the V gene TRBV9; 9 nucleotides agree with TRBD1. Germline trimming cut 3 bases from V and 5 bases from J; bases unmatched to any gene: 4. CDR1 and CDR2 from the germline V gene are SGDLS and YYNGEE. The CDR3 has 14 residues. Here the CDR3 DNA reads TGTGCCAGCAGCGAGAGGGGACAGGGAGATACGCAGTATTTT. This sequence encodes CASSERGQGDTQYF.

This clone was recorded once. The CDR3 spells CASSEESYAGNTIYF. The CDR3 nucleotides are TGTGCCAGCAGCGAAGAGAGTTACGCTGGAAACACCATATATTTT. This rearrangement joins TRBV9 to TRBJ1-3; no firm D call. The CDR3 is 15 residues long. V lost 3 bases and J 2 bases, leaving 12 bases between the germline ends. Germline lookup yields CDR1 SGDLS and CDR2 YYNGEE. The full variable domain, completed using reference TRBV9 and TRBJ1-3, is DSGVTQTPKHLITATGQRVTLRCSPRSGDLSVYWYQQSLDQGLQFLIQYYNGEERAKGNILERFSAQQFPDLHSELNLSSLELGDSALYFCASSEESYAGNTIYFGEGSWLTVV.

This rearrangement joins TRBV6-1 to TRBJ2-1, with a possible D match to TRBD2 (5 bases). V was shortened by 2 bases and J by 5 bases, with 10 bases between the two germline ends. The length of the CDR3 is 14 residues. Germline values: CDR1 MNHNS, CDR2 SASEGT. CDR3 DNA: TGTGCCAGCAGTGAAATTGGACTGAACAATGAGCAGTTCTTC. It specifies CASSEIGLNNEQFF.